This T cell receptor beta chain was recorded in a study of blood T cell repertoires in COVID-19. Original data processing: Researchers report that nucleated cell counts were estimated from reference gene primer amplification. Assay used: immunoSEQ multiplex PCR; TCRdb lists only in-frame clones, some missing. That table supplies the V and J calls and clone size; D and trimming were determined from the DNA. The data hold 150,000 to 200,000 clones, with roughly 91% observed a single time. This CDR3 contains 15 residues. Germline loops: CDR1 GTSNPN, CDR2 SVGIG (reference sequence). V gave up 0 bases and J gave up 9 bases; unmatched junction bases: 5.

The sequence was collected from a human donor in a cohort sampled during active COVID-19. The chain employs TRBV30 and TRBJ1-6, with TRBD1 matching over 10 bases. The sequencing input was peripheral blood. The CDR3 is CAWSVVRTGGSPLHF. DNA of the CDR3: TGTGCCTGGAGTGTAGTCCGGACAGGGGGTTCACCCCTCCACTTT.